One sample yielded the 23 T cell receptor beta chains listed below, sequenced in a study of early T cells in non-severe SARS-CoV-2 infection. From the 5' RACE reads, TCRdb called clonotypes with MiXCR, one entry per CDR3 protein. The sample carries 55,000 to 75,000 distinct CDR3 sequences, 9% to 15% recorded once. What was sequenced was whole blood. These TCRs come from an adult who was a healthcare worker with PCR-confirmed SARS-CoV-2 infection or an uninfected control (not recorded which).

This clonotype showed up many times. DNA of the CDR3: TGCAGTGCGCGTCCACTAGCGGGGGGATACAATGAGCAGTTCTTC. Translation gives CSARPLAGGYNEQFF. This chain uses TRBV20-1 with TRBJ2-1; 12 bases agree with TRBD2. With 6 bases clipped from V and 4 bases from J, the junction kept 7 bases outside the gene matches. This CDR3 contains 15 residues. In germline, CDR1 is DFQATT, CDR2 SNEGSKA (reference sequence).

V gene TRBV9 combines with J gene TRBJ1-6; no definite D call. The V gene lost 5 bases and the J gene lost 9 bases, with 12 bases spanning the gap. The CDR3 extends over 13 amino acids. Germline CDR1 SGDLS, CDR2 YYNGEE. Here the CDR3 reads CASSRTVASPLHF. DNA for the CDR3: TGTGCCAGCAGTAGGACTGTCGCTTCACCCCTCCACTTT.

This clonotype was detected only a few times. This chain uses TRBV21-1 with TRBJ1-1; the DNA was not used to check the table's D call, TRBD1. TRBV21-1 is an annotated pseudogene. This CDR3 is 14 amino acids long. CDR3 amino acids: CASSLDRPNTEAFF. The DNA of the CDR3 is TGTGCCAGCAGCCTTGACAGACCCAACACTGAAGCTTTCTTT.

This clonotype was counted ten times or more. The CDR3 protein is CASSTPYRGGYTF. The DNA for the CDR3 is TGTGCCAGCAGTACCCCATACAGGGGCGGCTACACCTTC. The V and J genes are TRBV12-3 or TRBV12-4 and TRBJ1-2; 7 bases are a match to TRBD1. The CDR3 has 13 residues. V was pared by 5 bases and J by 8 bases, with 8 bases of the junction left unmatched.

This clonotype was recorded at least ten times. Written as DNA, the CDR3 is TGTGCCAGCCTCGGTAGGGGGAACTCCTACAATGAGCAGTTCTTC. Translated: CASLGRGNSYNEQFF. This chain joins TRBV25-1 and TRBJ2-1, with D tentatively TRBD1 (6 bases). CDR1 MGHDK and CDR2 SYGVNS come from the germline V gene. V gave up 8 bases and J gave up 0 bases, with 14 bases separating them. The CDR3 spans 15 residues.

Only a few counts were recorded for this clonotype. The chain is built from TRBV20-1 and TRBJ2-1, with a possible D match to TRBD2 (6 bases). The V end was cut by 0 bases, the J end by 2 bases, with 11 bases between. CDR3 length: 15 amino acids. Germline V gene lookup returns CDR1 DFQATT and CDR2 SNEGSKA (reference sequence). This chain's CDR3 is CSARDMGGPYNEQFF. Here the CDR3 DNA reads TGCAGTGCTAGAGATATGGGGGGACCCTACAATGAGCAGTTCTTC.

The rearrangement uses TRBV29-1 and TRBJ2-1; no clear D. V lost 6 bases to trimming and J lost 6 bases, with 15 bases between them. The CDR3 runs to 13 residues. Germline V CDR1 and CDR2: SQVTM, ANQGSEA. CDR3 coding DNA: TGCAGCGTAGAATTCGACCGCTCCAATGAGCAGTTCTTC. Residues: CSVEFDRSNEQFF.

The chain couples TRBV9 to TRBJ2-3, with 9 bases matching TRBD2. The CDR3 is 16 residues long. CDR1 is SGDLS and CDR2 is YYNGEE in the germline V gene. The J segment lost 1 base and the V segment lost 4 bases, leaving 7 bases of the junction unmatched. The CDR3 here is CASSPLAGARTDTQYF. CDR3 nucleotide sequence: TGTGCCAGCAGCCCGTTAGCGGGGGCACGCACAGATACGCAGTATTTT.

In this sample, this clonotype turned up a few times. The chain uses TRBV30 and TRBJ2-1; no definite D call. Trimming removed 2 bases from V and 10 bases from J, with 9 bases in between. CDR1 is GTSNPN, CDR2 SVGIG, per germline (reference sequence). CDR3 length: 11 amino acids. Here the CDR3 reads CAWSPSREQFF. CDR3 bases: TGTGCCTGGAGTCCAAGCAGGGAGCAGTTCTTC.

This clonotype was detected ten times or more. V and J are TRBV7-8 and TRBJ2-3, with 11 bases identical to TRBD2. V gave up 4 bases and J gave up 0 bases; unmatched junction bases: 15. Germline values: CDR1 SGHVS, CDR2 FQNEAQ. The CDR3 has 20 amino acids. The DNA of the CDR3 is TGTGCCAGCAGCTCCCTGGGACTAGCGGAATCCTGGGTGAGCACAGATACGCAGTATTTT. This translates into CASSSLGLAESWVSTDTQYF. Drawing the rest from reference TRBV7-8 and TRBJ2-3, the complete variable domain is GAGVSQSPRYKVAKRGQDVALRCDPISGHVSLFWYQQALGQGPEFLTYFQNEAQLDKSGLPSDRFFAERPEGSVSTLKIQRTQQEDSAVYLCASSSLGLAESWVSTDTQYFGPGTRLTVL.

The chain uses TRBV4-1 and TRBJ2-1, with D maybe TRBD1 (5 bases). CDR1 and CDR2 (germline): MGHRA, YSYEKL. There are 16 residues in the CDR3. Deletions cut 1 base from V and 2 bases from J, with 12 bases between. The DNA for the CDR3 is TGCGCCAGCAGCCAAGGGACCACAGGACCCTACAATGAGCAGTTCTTC. It specifies CASSQGTTGPYNEQFF.

This clonotype has ten or more counts. The chain is built from TRBV6-2 or TRBV6-3 and TRBJ2-3, with 7 positions matching TRBD1. The CDR3 covers 14 residues. From germline, CDR1 is MNHEY and CDR2 SVGEGT. The J segment lost 1 base and the V segment lost 6 bases, leaving 4 bases of the junction unmatched. The CDR3 here is CASSWGQRTDTQYF. The CDR3 nucleotides read TGTGCCAGCAGCTGGGGACAGCGCACAGATACGCAGTATTTT.

This clonotype was observed a handful of times. The chain has TRBV7-9 and TRBJ2-5; D is undetermined. The V gene's germline CDR1 is SEHNR and CDR2 FQNEAQ (reference sequence). The V end was cut by 5 bases, the J end by 5 bases, with 6 bases between. The CDR3 spans 11 residues. In nucleotides, the CDR3 is TGTGCCAGCAGCGACCCGGAGACCCAGTACTTC. It encodes CASSDPETQYF. Based on the CDR3 plus reference TRBV7-9 and TRBJ2-5, the full variable domain is DTGVSQNPRHKITKRGQNVTFRCDPISEHNRLYWYRQTLGQGPEFLTYFQNEAQLEKSRLLSDRFSAERPKGSFSTLEIQRTEQGDSAMYLCASSDPETQYFGPGTRLLVL.

This clonotype has at least ten counts. The chain has TRBV7-9 and TRBJ2-7, with TRBD2 as a possible D gene (6 bases). Germline V gene data show CDR1 as SEHNR and CDR2 as FQNEAQ (reference sequence). This CDR3 is 13 amino acids long. The V gene lost 5 bases and the J gene lost 3 bases, with 11 bases spanning the gap. CDR3 protein: CASSRWGDYEQYF. The DNA of the CDR3 is TGTGCCAGCAGCCGCTGGGGGGACTACGAGCAGTACTTC.

This clonotype appeared a few times. The chain has TRBV12-3 or TRBV12-4 and TRBJ1-5; the D is unclear. The CDR3 covers 15 residues. Trimming took 2 bases from V and 1 from J, leaving 9 bases between them. DNA of the CDR3: TGTGCCAGCAGTTTAACAGCCTCCAGCAATCAGCCCCAGCATTTT. Its protein is CASSLTASSNQPQHF.

The genes are TRBV6-1 and TRBJ1-3, with a possible D match to TRBD1 (5 bases). The ends were cut back, 7 bases at V and 6 bases at J, with 19 bases in the middle. CDR1 and CDR2 (germline): MNHNS, SASEGT. This CDR3 has 15 amino acids. The CDR3, as DNA: TGTGCCAGCATCCCTGGGGGGGTCGGCGAAAACACCATATATTTT. Translated: CASIPGGVGENTIYF.

In its sample, this clonotype was seen a few times. This chain links TRBV24-1 with TRBJ2-3; D is unclear. V gave up 12 bases and J gave up 3 bases, with 12 bases separating them. Per germline, CDR1 KGHDR and CDR2 SFDVKD. The CDR3 consists of 12 residues. CDR3 in amino acids: CALPGLTDTQYF. The CDR3 DNA sequence: TGTGCCCTCCCTGGTCTTACAGATACGCAGTATTTT.

In regard to this clonotype: Being one base from a much bigger clone, this may be a read error. The gene calls are TRBV18 and TRBJ2-7, with D unclear. CDR1 is KGHSH and CDR2 is LQKENI in the germline V gene. Trimming removed 0 bases at V and 3 bases at J, with 6 bases between. This CDR3 is 13 amino acids long. The CDR3 here is CASSPPSFYEQYF. The CDR3 region has the DNA TGTGCCAGCTCACCACCGAGCTTCTACGAGCAGTACTTC.

This clonotype was seen more than once but under ten times. V usage is TRBV19 and J usage is TRBJ2-7; no clear D gene. This CDR3 has 16 amino acids. V lost 3 bases and J lost 0, with 15 bases in between. Germline CDR1 reads LNHDA; CDR2 reads SQIVND (reference sequence). CDR3 DNA: TGTGCCAGTAGTATGGGAACGTTGGGTTACTCCTACGAGCAGTACTTC. As protein: CASSMGTLGYSYEQYF.

This clonotype was counted only a few times. This sequence joins TRBV11-3 and TRBJ2-5; possibly TRBD2 for D (5 bases). The CDR3 contains 15 residues. V shed 3 bases and J shed 7 bases, with 18 bases lying between them. Germline loops: CDR1 SGHNT, CDR2 YENEEA. In nucleotides, the CDR3 is TGTGCCAGCAGCTTCGACTACCCCCCGGGTCGGACCCAGTACTTC. Its protein product is CASSFDYPPGRTQYF.

This clonotype occurred many times. This chain joins TRBV7-8 and TRBJ1-4; D remains ambiguous. Germline CDR1 SGHVS, CDR2 FQNEAQ. The CDR3 is 16 amino acids. The germline V and J ends were trimmed by 6 bases and 1 base, with 15 bases remaining between them. The CDR3 DNA reads as TGTGCCAGCAGTCCCGGTAGATGGGAAACTAATGAAAAACTGTTTTTT. It codes for CASSPGRWETNEKLFF. Full variable domain (missing parts from reference TRBV7-8 and TRBJ1-4): GAGVSQSPRYKVAKRGQDVALRCDPISGHVSLFWYQQALGQGPEFLTYFQNEAQLDKSGLPSDRFFAERPEGSVSTLKIQRTQQEDSAVYLCASSPGRWETNEKLFFGSGTQLSVL.

The chain couples TRBV29-1 to TRBJ1-2; D not resolved. There are 13 residues in the CDR3. Germline CDR1 and CDR2: SQVTM and ANQGSEA. V lost 4 bases, J lost 2 bases, and 11 bases lay in between. The CDR3 region has the DNA TGCAGCGTTGCGGTTGCTCGAAACTATGGCTACACCTTC. Translating it yields CSVAVARNYGYTF.

This chain uses TRBV2 with TRBJ2-5, with D possibly being TRBD1 (6 bases). CDR3 length equals 14 residues. CDR1 and CDR2 (germline): SNHLY, FYNNEI. The V end was cut by 0 bases, the J end by 7 bases, with 12 bases between. Here the CDR3 reads CASSEAQGWGTQYF. The CDR3, as DNA: TGTGCCAGCAGTGAAGCACAGGGTTGGGGGACCCAGTACTTC.